The 18 T cell receptor beta chains in this list originate from one sample, sequenced in a study of CD8+ T cells in alopecia areata. Sequencing used cDNA as its template, made by extracting RNA and reverse transcribing it. Sequencing used immunoSEQ multiplex PCR; TCRdb keeps in-frame clones, though not all of them. Recorded here are some 110,000 clones, none singletons. Material: lesional skin. The receptors were gathered from a C3H/HeJ mouse with alopecia areata. These mice share the MHC haplotype H2-k.

This clone was found a few times. Gene names and germline refer to mouse. The sequenced part of the CDR3 DNA is TGTGCCAGCGGTGATGCTGGGGTGGATGCT. Encoded protein: CASGDAGVDA. The CDR3 reads in full as CASGDAGVDAEQFF. The chain employs TRBV13-2 and TRBJ2-1; D is possibly TRBD2 (6 bases). The CDR3 extends 4 residues past the end of the read, so its final part is completed from the germline J gene. Trimming removed 0 bases at V and 5 bases at J, with 9 bases between. This CDR3 has 14 residues. The germline gives CDR1 NNHNN, CDR2 SYGAGS (reference sequence).

The sample holds a few counts of this clone. Germline and genes: mouse. Sequencing ends 4 residues short of the CDR3 end; the germline J gene provides the rest. At the DNA level, this CDR3 is encoded by other sequences in the same sample as well. The V call is TRBV13-3, the J call TRBJ2-1; 10 bases line up with TRBD1. The CDR3 is 15 amino acids. V lost 5 bases, J lost 1 base, and 3 bases stayed unmatched. Germline values: CDR1 NNHDY, CDR2 SYVADS. CDR3 region: CASSLGQGNYAEQFF. CDR3 DNA (partial): TGTGCCAGCAGCCTGGGACAGGGGAACTATGCT.

A remark on this clone: Gene names are the mouse ones. Read coverage stops 4 residues before the CDR3 terminus; the germline J gene supplies the remainder. The chain is built from TRBV19 and TRBJ2-7; a possible D gene is TRBD1 (5 bases). Per the germline V gene, CDR1 is FNHDT and CDR2 is SITEND (reference sequence). The CDR3 consists of 11 residues. The CDR3 sequence: CASHQGYEQYF. The DNA read from the CDR3 is TGTGCCAGCCACCAGGGTTAT.

Regarding this clone: Genes and germline come from the mouse. The sequenced fragment ends 4 residues before the CDR3 boundary, so the rest is inferred from the germline J gene. The V gene is TRBV1, the J gene TRBJ2-5, with 11 nucleotides matching TRBD1. CDR1 is NSQYPW and CDR2 is LRSPGD in the germline V gene (reference sequence). The CDR3 loop spans 15 amino acids. The CDR3: CTCSSGQGARDTQYF. The sequenced part of the CDR3 DNA is TGCACCTGCAGTTCTGGACAGGGGGCGCGGGAC.

A remark on this clone: The protein TCRdb lists differs from the translation of the DNA at residue 13; the protein given here is translated from the DNA itself. Given a far larger clone just one base away, this is likely a sequencing read error. Gene names and germline match the mouse. The read stops 3 residues short of the end of the CDR3; the missing end is completed from the germline J gene. V usage is TRBV19 and J usage is TRBJ1-3, with 7 bases aligning to TRBD1. The CDR3 covers 16 residues. V shed 4 bases, J shed 0 bases, and the junction held 7 bases outside the gene matches. Germline V CDR1 and CDR2: FNHDT, SITEND (reference sequence). The CDR3 sequence is CASSARDRNSGNTLYF. The covered CDR3 bases are TGTGCCAGCAGTGCCCGGGACAGAAATTCTGGAAATACG.

Concerning this clone itself: The germline and genes are mouse ones. Read coverage stops 4 residues before the CDR3 terminus; the germline J gene supplies the remainder. The chain recombines TRBV16 with TRBJ1-2; D possibly corresponds to TRBD1 (5 bases). Germline CDR1 is SGHSA and CDR2 is FRNQAP. This CDR3 region has 15 residues. The covered CDR3 bases are TGTGCAAGCAGCTTAGATGAACTGGGGGGACGC. This codes for CASSLDELGGR. The full CDR3 reads CASSLDELGGRDYTF.

This clone was counted many times. Germline and genes here are mouse. The read finishes 4 residues shy of the CDR3 end, and the germline J gene is used to complete it. The chain combines TRBV13-3 with TRBJ2-3; 10 nucleotides align to TRBD2. Germline V gives CDR1 NNHDY, CDR2 SYVADS. J was trimmed by 1 base and V by 3 bases; bases with no gene match: 5. The CDR3 loop spans 16 amino acids. CDR3 bases read: TGTGCCAGCAGTGCCCGGGACTGGGGTGGTGCAGAA. It yields the protein CASSARDWGGAE. The full CDR3 protein is CASSARDWGGAETLYF.

This clone was recorded a few times. Mouse gene names and germline throughout. The sequenced CDR3 bases are TGTGCCAGCAGCCAGGGTGGCGAA. Residues: CASSQGGE. The full CDR3 reads CASSQGGERLFF. The V call is TRBV19, the J call TRBJ1-4; D is perhaps TRBD1 (5 bases). The read finishes 4 residues shy of the CDR3 end, and the germline J gene is used to complete it. The CDR3 consists of 12 residues. Looked up from germline, CDR1 is FNHDT and CDR2 is SITEND (reference sequence).

Points on this clone: Germline and genes: mouse. The read stops 4 residues short of the end of the CDR3; the missing end is completed from the germline J gene. The genes are TRBV13-1 and TRBJ2-3, with D perhaps TRBD1 (6 bases). V lost 5 bases to trimming and J lost 0 bases, with 13 bases between them. CDR3 size: 15 residues. Germline lookup yields CDR1 NSHNY and CDR2 SYGAGN. CDR3 region: CASRDTGRSAETLYF. Incomplete CDR3 DNA: TGTGCCAGCAGAGATACAGGGAGGAGTGCAGAA.

This clone was observed a few times. Gene labels here are mouse ones. Read coverage stops 4 residues before the CDR3 terminus; the germline J gene supplies the remainder. The chain joins TRBV13-3 to TRBJ2-2; TRBD1 agrees at 7 bases. There are 13 residues in the CDR3. From germline, CDR1 is NNHDY and CDR2 SYVADS. The part of the CDR3 DNA that was read is TGTGCCAGCAGACAGGGGACAGATGGG. It translates to CASRQGTDG. The full CDR3 sequence reads CASRQGTDGQLYF.

This clone has more than one count but fewer than ten. TCRdb and the translated DNA give different amino acids at residue 13; the protein presented here is the one translated from the DNA. Genes and germline come from the mouse. The read ends 3 residues shy of where the CDR3 ends; the end is completed using the germline J gene. The chain employs TRBV13-3 and TRBJ1-3; 8 bases are shared with TRBD1. Germline V gene data show CDR1 as NNHDY and CDR2 as SYVADS. CDR3 length equals 16 residues. V lost 2 bases and J lost 0; bases outside the gene matches: 4. CDR3 region: CASSDPGGPSGNTLYF. The sequenced part of the CDR3 DNA is TGTGCCAGCAGTGACCCAGGGGGCCCTTCTGGAAATACG.

This clone has a handful of counts. Genes and germline are mouse. The read falls 4 residues short of the CDR3 end, and the missing part is taken from the germline J gene. Within the sample, other DNA sequences also encode this same CDR3. This rearrangement joins TRBV31 to TRBJ1-1; no clear D gene. Germline-derived CDR1 and CDR2 are GKSSPN and SITVG. CDR3 length: 13 amino acids. The V end lost 1 base, the J end lost 0 bases, and 6 bases lay between the germline ends. CDR3 protein: CAWSPGQNTEVFF. The covered CDR3 bases are TGTGCCTGGAGTCCCGGACAGAACACA.

With respect to this clone: Gene names follow the mouse nomenclature. The sequence runs out 4 residues before the end of the CDR3; the remainder is reconstructed from the germline J gene. V is TRBV19 and J is TRBJ2-2, with D perhaps matching TRBD2 (6 bases). This CDR3 is built from 15 residues. The germline gives CDR1 FNHDT, CDR2 SITEND (reference sequence). V lost 4 bases and J lost 3, with 13 bases in between. The CDR3 DNA, read in part, is TGTGCCAGCAGTCTGACTGGCTCGGACACCGGG. Its protein product is CASSLTGSDTG. The whole CDR3 sequence reads CASSLTGSDTGQLYF.

This clone was observed a handful of times. Gene names are the mouse ones. The read is 4 residues too short to cover the CDR3 end, so that end is filled in from the germline J gene. V gene TRBV13-3 combines with J gene TRBJ2-3, with D perhaps matching TRBD1 (5 bases). V was pared by 2 bases and J by 0 bases, with 10 bases between. The CDR3 is made up of 15 amino acids. The germline V gene has CDR1 NNHDY and CDR2 SYVADS. CDR3 sequence: CASSDQGPSAETLYF. The CDR3 bases that were read are TGTGCCAGCAGTGACCAGGGCCCTAGTGCAGAA.

As concerns this clone: The listed genes are named as in mouse. The read is 4 residues too short to cover the CDR3 end, so that end is filled in from the germline J gene. The chain joins TRBV13-3 to TRBJ2-4, with 9 bases that match TRBD2. Germline values: CDR1 NNHDY, CDR2 SYVADS. The CDR3 consists of 14 residues. CDR3 DNA, as far as it was read: TGTGCCAGCAGTGATGATGGGGGGGCAAAC. Its translation: CASSDDGGAN. The CDR3 in full is CASSDDGGANTLYF.

This clone was seen more than once but under ten times. Gene names denote mouse genes. The CDR3 is cut off 4 residues early in the read; its end comes from the germline J gene. This chain connects TRBV17 to TRBJ2-7; 12 bases are shared with TRBD2. This CDR3 has 14 residues. The V segment lost 5 bases and the J segment 1 base; nucleotides outside the gene matches: 0. Germline CDR1 reads MNHDT; CDR2 reads YYDKIL. This CDR3 reads CASSGLGGSYEQYF. The DNA read from the CDR3 is TGTGCTAGCAGTGGACTGGGGGGGTCCTAT.

Comments on this clone: Genes here carry mouse names. With the read ending 4 residues before the CDR3 end, the germline J gene is used to fill in that end. The J gene is TRBJ1-1, the V gene TRBV13-1, with 11 positions matching TRBD1. Germline loops: CDR1 NSHNY, CDR2 SYGAGN. The CDR3 runs 13 residues. The covered CDR3 bases are TGTGCCAGCAGAGCCGGGACAGGGGGA. Amino acids: CASRAGTGG. In full, the CDR3 reads CASRAGTGGEVFF.

This clone was detected a few times. Each gene name is a mouse one. The read terminates 4 residues ahead of where the CDR3 ends, so the germline J gene completes it. The chain uses TRBV17 and TRBJ2-3; TRBD2 aligns across 8 bases. Germline-derived CDR1 and CDR2 are MNHDT and YYDKIL. J lost 3 bases, V lost 2 bases, and 10 bases had no gene match. The CDR3 has 17 residues. The CDR3: CASSRRSIPGGAETLYF. The CDR3 DNA, read in part, is TGTGCTAGCAGTAGAAGATCTATCCCTGGGGGGGCAGAA.